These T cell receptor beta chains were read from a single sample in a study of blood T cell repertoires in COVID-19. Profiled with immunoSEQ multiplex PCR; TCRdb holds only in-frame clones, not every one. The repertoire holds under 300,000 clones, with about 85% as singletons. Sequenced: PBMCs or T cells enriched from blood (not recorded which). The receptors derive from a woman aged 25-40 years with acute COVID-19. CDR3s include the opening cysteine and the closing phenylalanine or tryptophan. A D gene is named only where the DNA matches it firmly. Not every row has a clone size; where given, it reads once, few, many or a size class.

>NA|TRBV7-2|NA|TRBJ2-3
CASSKGAITDTQYF
TGTGCCAGCAGCAAAGGGGCTATCACAGATACGCAGTATTTT
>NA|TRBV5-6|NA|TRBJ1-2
CASSFTPSANYGYTF
TGTGCCAGCAGCTTCACGCCCTCAGCTAACTATGGCTACACCTTC
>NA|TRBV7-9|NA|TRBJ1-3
CASSFVSASGNTIYF
TGTGCCAGCAGCTTTGTCAGCGCCTCTGGAAACACCATATATTTT
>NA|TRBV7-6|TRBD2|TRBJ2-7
CASSRTSGGSYEQYF
TGTGCCAGCAGCAGGACTAGCGGGGGTTCCTACGAGCAGTACTTC
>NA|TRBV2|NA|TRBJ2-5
CASSDIRQETQYF
TGTGCCAGCAGTGACATCCGGCAAGAGACCCAGTACTTC
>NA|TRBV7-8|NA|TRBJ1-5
CASSFMDSPNQPQHF
TGTGCCAGCAGCTTTATGGACAGCCCCAATCAGCCCCAGCATTTT
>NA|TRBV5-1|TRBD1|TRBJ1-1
CASSRTFDREVTEAFF
TGCGCCAGCAGCCGGACCTTCGACAGGGAAGTCACTGAAGCTTTCTTT
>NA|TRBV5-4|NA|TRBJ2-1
CASSPRKTEKNNEQFF
TGTGCCAGCAGCCCCAGGAAGACAGAGAAAAACAATGAGCAGTTCTTC
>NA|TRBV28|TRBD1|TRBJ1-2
CASSLLVRGRGYTF
TGTGCCAGCAGTTTATTAGTCAGGGGGAGAGGCTACACCTTC
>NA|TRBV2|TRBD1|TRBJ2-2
CASRGQGLVTGELFF
TGTGCCAGCAGGGGACAGGGATTAGTAACCGGGGAGCTGTTTTTT
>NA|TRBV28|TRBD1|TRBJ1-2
CASSSRTGLGYTF
TGTGCCAGCAGTTCCAGGACAGGGTTGGGCTACACCTTC
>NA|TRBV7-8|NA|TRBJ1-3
CASSPDSSGNTIYF
TGTGCCAGCAGTCCGGACAGCTCTGGAAACACCATATATTTT
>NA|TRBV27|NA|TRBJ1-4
CASKSVNRWKLFF
TGTGCCAGCAAGTCCGTGAACAGGTGGAAACTGTTTTTT
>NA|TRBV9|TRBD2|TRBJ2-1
CASSVSPGGVSYNEQFF
TGTGCCAGCAGCGTTTCCCCCGGGGGGGTCTCCTACAATGAGCAGTTCTTC
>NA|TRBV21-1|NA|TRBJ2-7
CASSEGTGSQRDYFYEQYF
TGTGCCAGCAGCGAGGGGACAGGGTCACAAAGGGACTACTTCTACGAGCAGTACTTC
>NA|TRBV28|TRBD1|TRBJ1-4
CASRTPGQEGKLFF
TGTGCCAGCAGGACACCGGGACAGGAGGGGAAACTGTTTTTT
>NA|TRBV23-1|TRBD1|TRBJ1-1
CASSSSRGPGGTEAFF
TGCGCCAGCAGTTCATCCAGGGGGCCGGGGGGCACTGAAGCTTTCTTT
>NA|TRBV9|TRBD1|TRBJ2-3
CASSVGRTGGDTQYF
TGTGCCAGCAGCGTGGGTCGGACAGGGGGCGATACGCAGTATTTT
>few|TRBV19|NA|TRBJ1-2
CASRVQGSPLSNYGYTF
TGTGCCAGTAGAGTCCAGGGGTCTCCTCTTTCTAACTATGGCTACACCTTC
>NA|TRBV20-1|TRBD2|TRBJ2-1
CSASSAGGQILSYNEQFF
TGCAGTGCTAGTTCAGCGGGAGGCCAAATACTCTCCTACAATGAGCAGTTCTTC
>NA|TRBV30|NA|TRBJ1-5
CAWSVLGQPQHF
TGTGCCTGGAGTGTACTGGGCCAGCCCCAGCATTTT
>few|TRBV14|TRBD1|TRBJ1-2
CASSREGAGSYGYTF
TGTGCCAGCAGCCGCGAGGGGGCCGGGAGCTATGGCTACACCTTC
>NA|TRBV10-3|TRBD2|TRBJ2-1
CATDGTSGMMNEQFF
TGTGCCACGGACGGGACTAGCGGGATGATGAATGAGCAGTTCTTC
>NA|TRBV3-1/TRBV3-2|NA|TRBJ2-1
CASSQAEGGYLEQFF
TGTGCCAGCAGCCAAGCTGAAGGAGGGTATCTTGAGCAGTTCTTC
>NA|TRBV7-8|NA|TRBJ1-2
CASSFVPTDGYTF
TGTGCCAGCAGCTTCGTCCCGACAGATGGCTACACCTTC
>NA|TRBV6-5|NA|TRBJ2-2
CASSSPRRGRTGELFF
TGTGCCAGCAGTTCCCCGAGGAGGGGGCGCACCGGGGAGCTGTTTTTT
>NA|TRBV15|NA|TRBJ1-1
CATSRGTDSRNLMNTEAFF
TGTGCCACCAGCAGAGGGACCGACAGTCGAAACCTTATGAACACTGAAGCTTTCTTT
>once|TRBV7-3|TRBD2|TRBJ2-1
CASSTWTSREYNEQFF
TGTGCCAGCAGCACATGGACTAGCAGAGAATACAATGAGCAGTTCTTC
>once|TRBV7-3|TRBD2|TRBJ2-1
CASSLRASGGLSYNEQFF
TGTGCCAGCAGCTTAAGGGCTAGCGGGGGACTCTCCTACAATGAGCAGTTCTTC
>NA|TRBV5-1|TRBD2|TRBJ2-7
CASSNPGLAHEQYF
TGCGCCAGCAGCAACCCGGGACTAGCCCACGAGCAGTACTTC
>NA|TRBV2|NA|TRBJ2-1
CATIRAGRQRFEQFF
TGTGCCACCATAAGAGCAGGGAGGCAAAGGTTTGAGCAGTTCTTC
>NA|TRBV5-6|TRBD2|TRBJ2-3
CASRPRTSGEDTQYF
TGTGCCAGCAGGCCTAGGACTAGCGGAGAAGATACGCAGTATTTT
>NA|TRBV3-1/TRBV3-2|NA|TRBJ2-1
CASSQGAVSYNEQFF
TGTGCCAGCAGCCAGGGGGCTGTTTCCTACAATGAGCAGTTCTTC
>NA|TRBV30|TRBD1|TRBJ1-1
CAWSQPSGTGKTEAFF
TGTGCCTGGAGTCAGCCCTCCGGGACAGGGAAGACTGAAGCTTTCTTT
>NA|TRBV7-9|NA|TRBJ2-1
CASSLTTGSSYNEQFF
TGTGCCAGCAGCTTAACTACAGGGAGCTCCTACAATGAGCAGTTCTTC
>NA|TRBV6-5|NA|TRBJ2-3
CASSREFGTDTQYF
TGTGCCAGCAGTCGGGAGTTTGGAACAGATACGCAGTATTTT
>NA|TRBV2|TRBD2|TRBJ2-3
CASTPCLAGGCGDTQYF
TGTGCCAGCACTCCTTGCTTAGCGGGGGGGTGCGGAGATACGCAGTATTTT
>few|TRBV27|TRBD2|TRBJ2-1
CASSPLAGALNEQFF
TGTGCCAGCAGTCCACTAGCGGGGGCTCTCAATGAGCAGTTCTTC
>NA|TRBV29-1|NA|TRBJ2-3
CSVRAGGTDTQYF
TGCAGCGTTCGGGCAGGGGGCACAGATACGCAGTATTTT
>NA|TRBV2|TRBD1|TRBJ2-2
CASRIDRAAGELFF
TGTGCCAGCAGGATAGACAGGGCTGCCGGGGAGCTGTTTTTT
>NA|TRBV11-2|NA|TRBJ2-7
CASSLRIPDEQYF
TGTGCCAGCAGCCTGAGGATCCCGGACGAGCAGTACTTC
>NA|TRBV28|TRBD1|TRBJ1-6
CASSLFPRGTGRNSPLHF
TGTGCCAGCAGTTTATTTCCTCGTGGGACAGGGCGAAATTCACCCCTCCACTTT
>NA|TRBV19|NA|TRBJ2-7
CASSLPGLPYEQYF
TGTGCCAGTAGCTTACCGGGACTTCCATACGAGCAGTACTTC
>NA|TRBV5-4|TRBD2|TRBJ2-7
CASSSGTSGTYEQYF
TGTGCCAGCAGCTCCGGGACTAGCGGGACCTACGAGCAGTACTTC
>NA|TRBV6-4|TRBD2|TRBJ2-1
CASSLAGENNEQFF
TGTGCCAGCTCCCTAGCGGGGGAAAACAATGAGCAGTTCTTC
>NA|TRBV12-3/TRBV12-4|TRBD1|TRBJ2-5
CASSWTGRETQYF
TGTGCCAGCAGCTGGACAGGGCGAGAGACCCAGTACTTC
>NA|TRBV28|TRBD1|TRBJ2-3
CASSSQGKQYF
TGTGCCAGCAGTTCACAGGGGAAGCAGTATTTT
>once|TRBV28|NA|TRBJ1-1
CASSQYTEAFF
TGTGCCAGCAGTCAGTACACTGAAGCTTTCTTT
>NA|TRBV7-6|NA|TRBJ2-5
CASSPYRALTFQETQYF
TGTGCCAGCAGCCCGTACAGGGCCCTTACCTTCCAAGAGACCCAGTACTTC
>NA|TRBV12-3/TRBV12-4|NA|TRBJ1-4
CASRAGANEKLFF
TGTGCCAGCAGGGCGGGAGCTAATGAAAAACTGTTTTTT
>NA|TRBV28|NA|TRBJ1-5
CASSLSQQGLNQPQHF
TGTGCCAGCAGTTTATCCCAACAGGGTCTAAATCAGCCCCAGCATTTT
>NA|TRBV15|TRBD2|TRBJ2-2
CATERSGDTGELFF
TGTGCCACCGAGAGAAGCGGGGACACCGGGGAGCTGTTTTTT
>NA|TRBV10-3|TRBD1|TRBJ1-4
CAIRQGAGEKLFF
TGTGCCATCCGACAGGGGGCGGGGGAAAAACTGTTTTTT
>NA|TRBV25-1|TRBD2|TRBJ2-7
CASSGSGSISEQYF
TGTGCCAGCAGTGGTAGCGGGAGTATCTCCGAGCAGTACTTC
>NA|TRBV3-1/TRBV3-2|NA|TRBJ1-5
CASSQGEHQPQHF
TGTGCCAGCAGCCAAGGGGAGCATCAGCCCCAGCATTTT
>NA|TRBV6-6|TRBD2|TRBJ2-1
CASRGLAGVIYNEQFF
TGTGCCAGCCGAGGACTAGCGGGAGTGATATACAATGAGCAGTTCTTC
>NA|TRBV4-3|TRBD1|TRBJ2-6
CASSQEGTGQGAFGANVLTF
TGCGCCAGCAGCCAAGAAGGGACCGGACAGGGGGCGTTTGGGGCCAACGTCCTGACTTTC
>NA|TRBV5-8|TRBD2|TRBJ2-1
CASSFPGLADVYNEQFF
TGTGCCAGCAGCTTTCCGGGACTAGCGGATGTCTACAATGAGCAGTTCTTC
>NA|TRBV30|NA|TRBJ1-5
CAWSPATGPQHF
TGTGCCTGGAGTCCAGCAACGGGGCCCCAGCATTTT
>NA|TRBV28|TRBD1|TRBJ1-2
CASSLAPGTGLDGYTF
TGTGCCAGCAGTTTGGCCCCGGGGACAGGGCTGGATGGCTACACCTTC